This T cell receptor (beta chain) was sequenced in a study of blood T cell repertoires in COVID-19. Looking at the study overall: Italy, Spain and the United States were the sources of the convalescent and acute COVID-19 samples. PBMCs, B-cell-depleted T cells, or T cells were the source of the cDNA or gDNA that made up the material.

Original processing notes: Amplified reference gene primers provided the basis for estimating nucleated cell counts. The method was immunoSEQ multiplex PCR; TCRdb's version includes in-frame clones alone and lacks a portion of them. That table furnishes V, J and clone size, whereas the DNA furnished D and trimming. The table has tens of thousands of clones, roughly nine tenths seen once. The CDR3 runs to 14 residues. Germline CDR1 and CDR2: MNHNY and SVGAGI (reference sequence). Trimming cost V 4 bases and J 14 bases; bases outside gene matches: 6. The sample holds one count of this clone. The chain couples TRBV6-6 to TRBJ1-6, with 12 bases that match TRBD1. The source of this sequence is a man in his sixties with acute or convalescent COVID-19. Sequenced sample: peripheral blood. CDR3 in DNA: TGTGCCAGCAGTTTCGGGACAGGGGGCAAGTCCCTCCACTTT. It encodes CASSFGTGGKSLHF.